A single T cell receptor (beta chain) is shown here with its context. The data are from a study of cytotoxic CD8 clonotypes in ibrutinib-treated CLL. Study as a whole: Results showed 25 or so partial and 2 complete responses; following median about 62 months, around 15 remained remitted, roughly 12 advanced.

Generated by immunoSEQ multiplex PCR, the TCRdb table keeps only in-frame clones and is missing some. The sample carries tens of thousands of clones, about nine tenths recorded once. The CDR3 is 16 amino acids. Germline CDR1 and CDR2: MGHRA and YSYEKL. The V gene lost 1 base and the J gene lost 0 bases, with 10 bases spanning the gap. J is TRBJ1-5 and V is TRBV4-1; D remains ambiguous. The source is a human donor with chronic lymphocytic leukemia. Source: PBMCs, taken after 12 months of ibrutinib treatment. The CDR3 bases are TGCGCCAGCAGCCAAGGACCGGACGTTAGCAATCAGCCCCAGCATTTT. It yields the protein CASSQGPDVSNQPQHF.